This record covers a single TCR beta chain. The antigen remains unidentified. This entry belongs to a study of identical twins. The study's findings and limits: Cross-sectional statistics underpinned the conclusions; the same donors were not followed. Analyses based on zero insertions could be partly confounded by invariant MAIT and iNKT cells. The degree of excess twin sharing was weaker in beta out-of-frame sequences. Insertions ran lower in abundant cord blood beta clonotypes, though not in memory repertoires.

TCRdb analysed the 5' RACE reads with MiXCR anew, one entry per CDR3 protein. The profile shows roughly 1.6 million distinct CDR3 sequences, about 32% of them singletons. Sample: cord blood. The receptor's source is a newborn girl in good health.

CDR3 nucleotide sequence: TGTGCCAGCAGTGAACCCAGGCGTAGCACAGATACGCAGTATTTT. This translates into CASSEPRRSTDTQYF. This chain links TRBV25-1 with TRBJ2-3; D is uncertain. V dropped 2 bases and J dropped 0 bases, with 9 bases sitting between them. There are 15 residues in the CDR3. Germline CDR1 reads MGHDK; CDR2 reads SYGVNS. The full variable domain, completed using reference TRBV25-1 and TRBJ2-3, is EADIYQTPRYLVIGTGKKITLECSQTMGHDKMYWYQQDPGMELHLIHYSYGVNSTEKGDLSSESTVSRIRTEHFPLTLESARPSHTSQYLCASSEPRRSTDTQYFGPGTRLTVL.